Sequencing of this TCR beta chain was carried out in a study of blood T cell repertoires in COVID-19. The overall study: Material from acute and convalescent COVID-19 was sourced from the United States, Italy and Spain. Sources were T cells, B-cell-depleted T cells, or PBMCs; the material itself was cDNA or gDNA.

Germline V gene sequence: CDR1 LGHDT, CDR2 YNNKEL (reference sequence). Trimming cost V 1 base and J 4 bases; bases outside gene matches: 6. The CDR3 is 17 residues long. Authors' methods: It was from reference gene primer amplification that nucleated cell counts were estimated. Libraries were prepared by immunoSEQ multiplex PCR; TCRdb keeps only in-frame clonotypes and omits some of them. V and J calls and clone size are those listed in that table; D and trimming were worked out from the DNA. The data contain around 200,000 clones, approximately 87% of them seen just once; the ten biggest clones take up about 2.2%. This clone has a single count.

The sequenced sample consisted of peripheral blood. The TCR comes from a woman aged 45-65 years with acute or convalescent COVID-19. The J gene is TRBJ2-5, the V gene TRBV3-1 (or the pseudogene TRBV3-2), with 13 bases matching TRBD2. In DNA form, the CDR3 reads TGTGCCAGCAGCCAAGGGACTAGCGGGAGTGGGCGAGAGACCCAGTACTTC. This sequence encodes CASSQGTSGSGRETQYF.